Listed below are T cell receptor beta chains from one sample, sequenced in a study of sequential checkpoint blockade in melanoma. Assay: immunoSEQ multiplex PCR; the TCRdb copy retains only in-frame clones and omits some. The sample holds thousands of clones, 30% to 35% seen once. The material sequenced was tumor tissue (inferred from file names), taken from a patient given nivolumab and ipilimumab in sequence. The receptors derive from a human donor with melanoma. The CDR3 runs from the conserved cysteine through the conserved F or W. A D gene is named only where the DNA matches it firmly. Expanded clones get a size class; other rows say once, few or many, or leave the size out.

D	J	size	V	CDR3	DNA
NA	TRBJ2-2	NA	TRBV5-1	CASSYNSGPAGVELFF	TGCGCCAGCAGCTACAACTCAGGTCCCGCGGGCGTGGAGCTGTTTTTT
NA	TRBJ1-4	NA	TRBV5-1	CASSLAGRVRGEKLFF	TGCGCCAGCAGCTTGGCCGGACGGGTCCGAGGTGAAAAACTGTTTTTT
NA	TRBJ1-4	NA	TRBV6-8	CASSRQLLGGEKLFF	TGTGCCAGCAGCCGTCAGCTTCTAGGAGGAGAAAAACTGTTTTTT
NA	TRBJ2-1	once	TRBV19	CASSPQPSSYNEQFF	TGTGCCAGTAGCCCACAGCCTTCCTCTTACAATGAGCAGTTCTTC
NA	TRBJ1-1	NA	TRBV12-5	CASGLGGRAEAFF	TGTGCTAGTGGTTTAGGGGGTCGGGCTGAAGCTTTCTTT
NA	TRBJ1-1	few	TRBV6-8	CASSKGRNTEAFF	TGTGCCAGCAGTAAGGGGAGAAACACTGAAGCTTTCTTT
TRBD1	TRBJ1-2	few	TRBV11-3	CASSGNRGPRWGYTF	TGTGCCAGCAGCGGGAACAGGGGACCCCGGTGGGGCTACACCTTC
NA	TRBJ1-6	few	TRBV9	CASSAGRNSPLHF	TGTGCCAGCAGCGCCGGACGTAATTCACCCCTCCACTTT
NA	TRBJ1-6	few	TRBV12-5	CASGLEDSPLHF	TGTGCTAGTGGTTTGGAGGATTCACCCCTCCACTTT
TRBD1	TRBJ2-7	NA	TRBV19	CASSLTDRGRLYEQYF	TGTGCCAGTAGTTTGACCGACAGGGGGCGCCTCTACGAGCAGTACTTC
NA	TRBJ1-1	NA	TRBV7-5	CASSLGTVNTEAFF	TGTGCCAGCAGCTTGGGAACAGTCAACACTGAAGCTTTCTTT
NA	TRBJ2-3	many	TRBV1	CASSLAGVVTDTQYF	TGCGCCAGCAGCCTGGCGGGGGTGGTCACAGATACGCAGTATTTT
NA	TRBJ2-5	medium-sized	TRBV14	CASSQDRATQYF	TGTGCCAGCAGCCAAGACCGGGCAACCCAGTACTTC
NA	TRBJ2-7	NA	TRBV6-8	CASSMTPDRTYEQYF	TGTGCCAGCAGCATGACCCCGGACAGAACCTACGAGCAGTACTTC
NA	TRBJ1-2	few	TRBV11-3	CASSLVRTNYGYTF	TGTGCCAGCAGCTTGGTTCGGACAAACTATGGCTACACCTTC